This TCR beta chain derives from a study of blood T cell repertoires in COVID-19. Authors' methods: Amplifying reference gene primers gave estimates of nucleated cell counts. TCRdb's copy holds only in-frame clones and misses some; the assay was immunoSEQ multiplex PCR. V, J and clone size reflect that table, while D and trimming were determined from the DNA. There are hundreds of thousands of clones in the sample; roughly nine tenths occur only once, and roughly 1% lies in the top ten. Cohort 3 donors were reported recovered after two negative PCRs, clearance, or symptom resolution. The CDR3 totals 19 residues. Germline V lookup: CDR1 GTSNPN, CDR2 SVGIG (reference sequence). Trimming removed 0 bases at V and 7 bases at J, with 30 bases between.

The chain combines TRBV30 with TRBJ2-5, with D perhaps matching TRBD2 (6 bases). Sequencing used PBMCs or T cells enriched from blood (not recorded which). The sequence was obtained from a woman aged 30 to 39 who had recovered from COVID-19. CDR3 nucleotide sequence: TGTGCCTGGAGTGTTGGAGGCGGCTACGGTAGCGGCCACGGTAGGACCCAGTACTTC. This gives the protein CAWSVGGGYGSGHGRTQYF.